Shown below are 3 T cell receptor beta chains from a single sample sequenced in a study of T-cell reconstitution after alpha-beta-depleted transplantation in children. During its preparation, the TCRbeta library received unique molecular identifiers. MiXCR, applied by TCRdb to the PCR reads, yields one record per CDR3 protein. This sample has approximately 47,000 distinct CDR3 sequences, with 40% to 60% found just once. The input for sequencing was peripheral blood, taken before TCRalphabeta/CD19-depleted stem cell transplant. These receptors came from a boy in the first two years of life with SCID, due to receive a stem cell transplant.

The chain joins TRBV28 to TRBJ2-1; 8 bases are a match to TRBD1. The CDR3 spans 16 residues. Germline lookup yields CDR1 MDHEN and CDR2 SYDVKM. V lost 5 bases, J lost 2 bases, and 8 bases stayed unmatched. CDR3 in amino acids: CASSRQSRGPYNEQFF. The DNA of the CDR3 is TGTGCCAGCAGTCGTCAGTCCAGGGGGCCCTACAATGAGCAGTTCTTC.

The chain uses TRBV5-6 and TRBJ2-7; 7 bases map to TRBD1. CDR1 and CDR2 (germline): SGHDT, YYEEEE. V was clipped by 2 bases and J by 0 bases; unmatched bases: 11. The CDR3 is 17 residues long. This chain's CDR3 is CASSFGTVLQDSYEQYF. The CDR3 DNA follows: TGTGCCAGCAGCTTCGGGACAGTACTTCAAGACTCCTACGAGCAGTACTTC.

The table lists this clonotype with a few counts. V gene TRBV4-2 combines with J gene TRBJ2-4, with D uncertain. Germline V gives CDR1 LGHNA, CDR2 YNFKEQ. This CDR3 spans 15 amino acids. V was clipped by 2 bases and J by 1 base, with 9 bases between them. CDR3 in amino acids: CASSQSPGAKNIQYF. In nucleotides, the CDR3 is TGTGCCAGCAGCCAATCCCCGGGCGCCAAAAACATTCAGTACTTC.